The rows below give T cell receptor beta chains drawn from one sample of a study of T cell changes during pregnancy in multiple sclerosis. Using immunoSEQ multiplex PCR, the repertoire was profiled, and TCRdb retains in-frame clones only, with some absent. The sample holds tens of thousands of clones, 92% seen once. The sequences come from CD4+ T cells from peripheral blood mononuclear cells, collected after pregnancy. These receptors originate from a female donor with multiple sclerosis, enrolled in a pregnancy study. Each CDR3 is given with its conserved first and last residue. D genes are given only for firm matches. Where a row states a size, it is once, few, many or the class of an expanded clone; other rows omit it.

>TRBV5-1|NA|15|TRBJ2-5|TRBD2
TGCGCCAGCAGCTCCTTGGGGAGGGGCCAAGAGACCCAGTACTTC
CASSSLGRGQETQYF
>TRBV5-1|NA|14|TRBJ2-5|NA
TGCGCCAGCAGCTTTGCAGCTAGCAGGGAGACCCAGTACTTC
CASSFAASRETQYF
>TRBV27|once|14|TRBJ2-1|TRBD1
TGTGCCAGCAACCCTAGGACAGGGTACAATGAGCAGTTCTTC
CASNPRTGYNEQFF
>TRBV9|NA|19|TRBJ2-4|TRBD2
TGTGCCAGCAGCGCGACACCGGGACTAGCGGGCGTAGCCAAAAACATTCAGTACTTC
CASSATPGLAGVAKNIQYF
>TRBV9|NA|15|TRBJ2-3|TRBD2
TGTGCCAGCAGCGCCTTAGCGGGAGATACAGATACGCAGTATTTT
CASSALAGDTDTQYF
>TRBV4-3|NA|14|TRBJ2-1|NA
TGCGCCAGCAGCCAGGGCCGAGTTGGGAATGAGCAGTTCTTC
CASSQGRVGNEQFF
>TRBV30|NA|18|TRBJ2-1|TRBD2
TGTGCCTGGAGACTGGGACTAGCGGGAGGGCCCAGGGTTAATGAGCAGTTCTTC
CAWRLGLAGGPRVNEQFF
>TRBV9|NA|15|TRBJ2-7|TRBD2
TGTGCCAGCAGCGTAAGTTACGGGAGGGAATACGAGCAGTACTTC
CASSVSYGREYEQYF
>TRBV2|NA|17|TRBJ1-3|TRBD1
TGTGCCAGCAGCCTCCTGGACAGGGTGATCTCTGGAAACACCATATATTTT
CASSLLDRVISGNTIYF
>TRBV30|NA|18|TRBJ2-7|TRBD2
TGTGCCTGGAGTGGGCTAGCGGGGTCCCATCCCTCCTCCTACGAGCAGTACTTC
CAWSGLAGSHPSSYEQYF
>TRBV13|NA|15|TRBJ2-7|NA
TGTGCCAGCAGCTTACGGACAGATCCCTCCTACGAGCAGTACTTC
CASSLRTDPSYEQYF
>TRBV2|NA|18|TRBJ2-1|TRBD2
TGTGCCAGCAGCGACTACTGGACTAGCGGATTCTCCTACAATGAGCAGTTCTTC
CASSDYWTSGFSYNEQFF
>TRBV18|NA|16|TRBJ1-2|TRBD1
TGTGCCAGCTCACCACCGATAGGGACAGCTAACTATGGCTACACCTTC
CASSPPIGTANYGYTF
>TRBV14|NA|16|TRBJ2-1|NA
TGTGCCAGCAGCCAAGTAACAGCGGTCTCCTACAATGAGCAGTTCTTC
CASSQVTAVSYNEQFF
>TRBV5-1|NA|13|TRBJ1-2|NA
TGCGCCAGCAGCTCCGACGGGGAGAGGGGCTACACCTTC
CASSSDGERGYTF
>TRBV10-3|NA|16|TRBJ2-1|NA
TGTGCCATCAGTGAGCGCCCGGTTGGCTCCTACAATGAGCAGTTCTTC
CAISERPVGSYNEQFF
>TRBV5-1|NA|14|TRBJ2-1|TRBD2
TGCGCCAGCAGCTCATTAGCGGGAGACGGTTCGCAGTTCTTC
CASSSLAGDGSQFF
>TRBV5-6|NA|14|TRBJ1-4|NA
TGTGCCAGCAGCTCCGGGGGAGTCGAAGAAAAACTGTTTTTT
CASSSGGVEEKLFF
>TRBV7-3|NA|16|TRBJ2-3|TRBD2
TGTGCCAGCAGCTTCGGTAGCGGGAGGAGAGCAGATACGCAGTATTTT
CASSFGSGRRADTQYF
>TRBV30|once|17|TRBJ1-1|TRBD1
TGTGCCTGGAGCGCCTCACAGGCAGGGGGGCAGAACACTGAAGCTTTCTTT
CAWSASQAGGQNTEAFF
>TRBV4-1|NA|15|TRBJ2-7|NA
TGCGCCAGCAGCCAAGTGGGGGACTCTACCTACGAGCAGTACTTC
CASSQVGDSTYEQYF
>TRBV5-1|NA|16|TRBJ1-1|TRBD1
TGCGCCAGCAGCGGGGGACAGCTGAAACTGAACACTGAAGCTTTCTTT
CASSGGQLKLNTEAFF
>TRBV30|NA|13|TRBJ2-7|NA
TGTGCCTGGAGTGACGGGGTCTCCTACGAGCAGTACTTC
CAWSDGVSYEQYF
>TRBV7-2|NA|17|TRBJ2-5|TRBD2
TGTGCCAGCAGCTATACACTAGCGGGAGGGCCGGGGAAGACCCAGTACTTC
CASSYTLAGGPGKTQYF
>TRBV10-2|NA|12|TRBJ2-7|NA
TGCGCCAGCAGTGAGCAGGGCTACGAGCAGTACTTC
CASSEQGYEQYF
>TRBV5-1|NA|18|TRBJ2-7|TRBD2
TGCGCCAGCAGCCCACCCCGGACTAGCGGGCCTAGCTCCTACGAGCAGTACTTC
CASSPPRTSGPSSYEQYF
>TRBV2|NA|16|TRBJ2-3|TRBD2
TGTGCCAGCAGTGATAGCGGGAGGGCCATCGCAGATACGCAGTATTTT
CASSDSGRAIADTQYF
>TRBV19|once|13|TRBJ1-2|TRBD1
TGTGCCAGTAGCCCGGGACAGAACTATGGCTACACCTTC
CASSPGQNYGYTF
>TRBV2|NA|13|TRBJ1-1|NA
TGTGCCAGCACCTTAAAAATGCGGATTGAAGCTTTCTTT
CASTLKMRIEAFF
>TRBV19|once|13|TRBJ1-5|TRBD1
TGTGCCAGTAGCAGTGCAGGGGGCCAGCCCCAGCATTTT
CASSSAGGQPQHF
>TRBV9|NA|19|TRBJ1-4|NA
TGTGCCAGCAGCCATGGGGACGGGAGGATCTCTACAACTAATGAAAAACTGTTTTTT
CASSHGDGRISTTNEKLFF
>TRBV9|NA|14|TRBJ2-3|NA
TGTGCCAGCAGCCCAGCAGGGGTCACAGATACGCAGTATTTT
CASSPAGVTDTQYF
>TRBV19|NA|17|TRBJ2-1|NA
TGTGCCAGTATTGATAGGGCGGGAACCCACTCCTACAATGAGCAGTTCTTC
CASIDRAGTHSYNEQFF
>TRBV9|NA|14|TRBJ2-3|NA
TGTGCCAGCAGCGTAGCGGGGAAAGCAGATACGCAGTATTTT
CASSVAGKADTQYF
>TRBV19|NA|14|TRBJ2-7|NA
TGTGCCAGTAGTATCGCCAATCGGGAGTACGAGCAGTACTTC
CASSIANREYEQYF
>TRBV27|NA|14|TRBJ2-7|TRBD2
TGTGCCAGCAGTGAGACTAGCGGTGGGAGCGAGCAGTACTTC
CASSETSGGSEQYF
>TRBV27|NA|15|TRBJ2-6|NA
TGTGCCAGCAGAAAACAGGACACTGGGGCCAACGTCCTGACTTTC
CASRKQDTGANVLTF
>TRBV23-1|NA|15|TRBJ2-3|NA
TGCGCCAGCAGTCAACGCGACCGGGGAACAGATACGCAGTATTTT
CASSQRDRGTDTQYF
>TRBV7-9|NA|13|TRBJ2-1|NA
TGTGCCAGCAGCCGGACAGCCTACAATGAGCAGTTCTTC
CASSRTAYNEQFF
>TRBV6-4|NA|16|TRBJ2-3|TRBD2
TGTGCCAGCAGTGCCTCAGGACTAGCGCCCACAGATACGCAGTATTTT
CASSASGLAPTDTQYF
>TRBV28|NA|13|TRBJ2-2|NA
TGTGCCAGCAGTTTGGTTAGCCCCGGGGAGCTGTTTTTT
CASSLVSPGELFF